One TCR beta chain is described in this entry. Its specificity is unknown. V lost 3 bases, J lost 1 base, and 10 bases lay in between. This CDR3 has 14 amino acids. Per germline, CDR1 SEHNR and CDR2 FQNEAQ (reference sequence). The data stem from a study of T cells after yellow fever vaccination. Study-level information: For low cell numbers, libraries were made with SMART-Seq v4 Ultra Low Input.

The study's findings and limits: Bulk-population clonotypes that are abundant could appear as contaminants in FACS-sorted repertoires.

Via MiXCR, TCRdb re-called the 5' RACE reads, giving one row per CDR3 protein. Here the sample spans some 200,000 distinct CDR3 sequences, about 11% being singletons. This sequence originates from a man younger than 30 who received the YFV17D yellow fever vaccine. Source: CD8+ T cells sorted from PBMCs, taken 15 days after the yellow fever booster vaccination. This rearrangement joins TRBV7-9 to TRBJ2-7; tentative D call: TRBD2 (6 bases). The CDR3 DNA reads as TGTGCCAGCAGCTTTGACGGGGGATCCTACGAGCAGTACTTC. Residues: CASSFDGGSYEQYF.